This is a list of T cell receptor beta chains from one sample in a study of cytomegalovirus exposure and HLA in healthy donors. Clones were read by immunoSEQ multiplex PCR, and TCRdb kept only the in-frame ones, dropping some. In the table there are nearly 80,000 clones, around three quarters of which are singletons. Sequenced sample: PBMCs. The receptor source for this set is a woman in her thirties or forties in good health and CMV-seropositive. The CDR3 runs from the conserved cysteine through the conserved F or W. Fields, in order: clone size, V gene, D gene, J gene, CDR3 DNA, CDR3 protein. D genes are given only for firm matches. Some rows mark clone size as missing; the rest say once, few, many or name a class of expanded clone.

clone size: -; V gene: TRBV6-1; D gene: -; J gene: TRBJ1-4; CDR3 DNA: TGTGCCAGCAAAACTCAGGTCTCTAATGAAAAACTGTTTTTT; CDR3 protein: CASKTQVSNEKLFF
clone size: -; V gene: TRBV5-1; D gene: -; J gene: TRBJ1-4; CDR3 DNA: TGCGCCAGCAGCCCCCAGGCAGGGCCATGGGAAAAACTGTTTTTT; CDR3 protein: CASSPQAGPWEKLFF
clone size: once; V gene: TRBV6-6; D gene: -; J gene: TRBJ1-1; CDR3 DNA: TGTGCCAGCAGAGAATACATGAACACTGAAGCTTTCTTT; CDR3 protein: CASREYMNTEAFF
clone size: -; V gene: TRBV2; D gene: -; J gene: TRBJ1-4; CDR3 DNA: TGTGCCAGTCACACAACAACTAATGAAAAACTGTTTTTT; CDR3 protein: CASHTTTNEKLFF
clone size: -; V gene: TRBV6-1; D gene: TRBD1; J gene: TRBJ2-7; CDR3 DNA: TGTGCCAGCAGGGAGGGACAGGGTGTATTGTACGAGCAGTACTTC; CDR3 protein: CASREGQGVLYEQYF
clone size: -; V gene: TRBV6-1; D gene: TRBD1; J gene: TRBJ1-5; CDR3 DNA: TGTGCCAGCAGAGCCACAGGGGGCAATCAGCCCCAGCATTTT; CDR3 protein: CASRATGGNQPQHF
clone size: -; V gene: TRBV7-2; D gene: -; J gene: TRBJ2-2; CDR3 DNA: TGTGCCAGCAGCTTAGTTAGAGACACCGGGGAGCTGTTTTTT; CDR3 protein: CASSLVRDTGELFF
clone size: once; V gene: TRBV15; D gene: TRBD2; J gene: TRBJ2-1; CDR3 DNA: TGTGCCACCAGCAGAGCCCTAGCGGGAGGGCATGAGCAGTTCTTC; CDR3 protein: CATSRALAGGHEQFF
clone size: -; V gene: TRBV5-1; D gene: -; J gene: TRBJ2-2; CDR3 DNA: TGCGCCAGCAGCTTGGGTCAAAACTCCGGGGAGCTGTTTTTT; CDR3 protein: CASSLGQNSGELFF
clone size: -; V gene: TRBV6-5; D gene: -; J gene: TRBJ1-6; CDR3 DNA: TGTGCCAGCAGTTACCCGAATTCACCCCTCCACTTT; CDR3 protein: CASSYPNSPLHF
clone size: -; V gene: TRBV6-1; D gene: TRBD1; J gene: TRBJ2-2; CDR3 DNA: TGTGCCAGCAGTCGGACAGGGAAGGTCACCGGGGAGCTGTTTTTT; CDR3 protein: CASSRTGKVTGELFF
clone size: -; V gene: TRBV6-1; D gene: -; J gene: TRBJ2-7; CDR3 DNA: TGTGCCAGCAGTGGGACAGCCGAGCAGTACTTC; CDR3 protein: CASSGTAEQYF
clone size: -; V gene: TRBV6-1; D gene: TRBD1; J gene: TRBJ1-2; CDR3 DNA: TGTGCCAGCAGTGCGACAGGGGGCGCAGGGATCGGGCGGTATGGCTACACCTTC; CDR3 protein: CASSATGGAGIGRYGYTF
clone size: -; V gene: TRBV11-3; D gene: -; J gene: TRBJ2-5; CDR3 DNA: TGTGCCAGCAGCCCTAGTTCCGGGGGTGTATATTCAGAGACCCAGTACTTC; CDR3 protein: CASSPSSGGVYSETQYF
clone size: -; V gene: TRBV6-1; D gene: -; J gene: TRBJ1-5; CDR3 DNA: TGTGCCAGCAGTAAAGGGGGGGGTAGGGCAAGCAATCAGCCCCAGCATTTT; CDR3 protein: CASSKGGGRASNQPQHF
clone size: -; V gene: TRBV27; D gene: TRBD1; J gene: TRBJ2-7; CDR3 DNA: TGTGCCACCCGCTCACCCCGAAGGGGGCTACCATTCTCCTACGAGCAGTACTTC; CDR3 protein: CATRSPRRGLPFSYEQYF
clone size: few; V gene: TRBV7-9; D gene: TRBD1; J gene: TRBJ1-5; CDR3 DNA: TGTTCCAGCAGCTCAGGGGGGAATCAGCCCCAGCATTTT; CDR3 protein: CSSSSGGNQPQHF
clone size: once; V gene: TRBV6-4; D gene: TRBD1; J gene: TRBJ2-7; CDR3 DNA: TGTGCCAGCAGTGACTTCCGGTCGGGACAGGGGTTTTACGAGCAGTACTTC; CDR3 protein: CASSDFRSGQGFYEQYF
clone size: once; V gene: TRBV10-3; D gene: TRBD1; J gene: TRBJ2-5; CDR3 DNA: TGTGCCATCCGAAGGGGACAGGGGGCGCTCGGAGAGACCCAGTACTTC; CDR3 protein: CAIRRGQGALGETQYF
clone size: -; V gene: TRBV9; D gene: TRBD2; J gene: TRBJ2-4; CDR3 DNA: TGTGCCAGCAGCCCCACCCCCAGCGGGACCCAAAACATTCAGTACTTC; CDR3 protein: CASSPTPSGTQNIQYF
clone size: -; V gene: TRBV7-9; D gene: -; J gene: TRBJ2-7; CDR3 DNA: TGTGCCAGCGCAGCGGAGTCCTACGAGCAGTACTTC; CDR3 protein: CASAAESYEQYF
clone size: few; V gene: TRBV5-1; D gene: TRBD1; J gene: TRBJ2-1; CDR3 DNA: TGCGCCAGCAGCCGAGCCCCGGGACAGGGAGTGAATGAGCAGTTCTTC; CDR3 protein: CASSRAPGQGVNEQFF
clone size: -; V gene: TRBV7-6; D gene: TRBD1; J gene: TRBJ2-7; CDR3 DNA: TGTGCCAGCAGCGCCGGGACAGGGGGACCCTACGAGCAGTACTTC; CDR3 protein: CASSAGTGGPYEQYF
clone size: -; V gene: TRBV19; D gene: TRBD2; J gene: TRBJ2-7; CDR3 DNA: TGTGCCAGTAGGACTAGCGTGACATCCTACGAGCAGTACTTC; CDR3 protein: CASRTSVTSYEQYF
clone size: -; V gene: TRBV9; D gene: -; J gene: TRBJ2-3; CDR3 DNA: TGTGCCAGCAGCGCTAATACAGATACGCAGTATTTT; CDR3 protein: CASSANTDTQYF
clone size: -; V gene: TRBV4-2; D gene: TRBD1; J gene: TRBJ1-2; CDR3 DNA: TGTGCCAGCAGTACACCCATGACAGGGGTCTATGGCTACACCTTC; CDR3 protein: CASSTPMTGVYGYTF
clone size: -; V gene: TRBV27; D gene: TRBD1; J gene: TRBJ2-7; CDR3 DNA: TGTGCCAGCAGCAAAGGACAGGGAAGGGGCTCTAGCTCCTACGAGCAGTACTTC; CDR3 protein: CASSKGQGRGSSSYEQYF
clone size: -; V gene: TRBV10-3; D gene: -; J gene: TRBJ1-1; CDR3 DNA: TGTGCCATCAGTGAACAGGGCGCTGAAGCTTTCTTT; CDR3 protein: CAISEQGAEAFF
clone size: -; V gene: TRBV6-5; D gene: TRBD2; J gene: TRBJ2-5; CDR3 DNA: TGTGCCAGCAGGACGGGAGGGCCAGGGGAGCAGTACTTC; CDR3 protein: CASRTGGPGEQYF